A single sample gave rise to the 20 T cell receptor beta chains below, sequenced in a study of shared clonotypes between healthy human individuals. Profiled with immunoSEQ multiplex PCR; TCRdb holds only in-frame clones, not every one. The sample gives under 1,900,000 clones, around 98.5% of which show up once; roughly 0.35% is in the top ten. Sequenced material: naive CD4+ T cells sorted from blood. The sample's subset: CD45RA+ positively selected. Receptor source: a man aged 30 to 45 in good health.

The V and J genes are TRBV29-1 and TRBJ2-3; D perhaps matches TRBD2 (6 bases). Germline values: CDR1 SQVTM, CDR2 ANQGSEA. Between the trimmed V and J ends, which lost 2 bases and 0 bases, there was a span of 18 bases. The CDR3 totals 17 residues. CDR3 loop: CSVEPRDGGSSTDTQYF. The CDR3 bases are TGCAGCGTTGAACCCAGGGACGGGGGTTCTAGCACAGATACGCAGTATTTT.

V gene TRBV4-1 combines with J gene TRBJ2-1; D is possibly TRBD1 or TRBD2 (5 bases each). Germline-derived CDR1 and CDR2 are MGHRA and YSYEKL. Trimming shortened V by 3 bases and J by 0 bases, and 12 bases separated the two germline ends. This CDR3 comprises 16 residues. CDR3 in DNA: TGCGCCAGCAGCCAGAGGGGCGGAAGCTCCTACAATGAGCAGTTCTTC. Amino acids: CASSQRGGSSYNEQFF.

Remarks on this clone: An end of the junction differs from the germline gene, which may be a read error. This chain uses TRBV7-2 with TRBJ1-5; D unclear. Germline V gene data show CDR1 as SGHTA and CDR2 as FQGNSA. The CDR3 has 13 residues. CDR3: CASSLVPQGTKYF. CDR3 sequence (DNA): TGTGCCAGCAGCTTAGTCCCACAAGGAACCAAGTATTTT.

The rearrangement uses TRBV10-3 and TRBJ2-7, with TRBD2 identical over 9 bases. The CDR3 runs to 15 residues. Germline V lookup: CDR1 ENHRY, CDR2 SYGVKD. V lost 9 bases to trimming and J lost 0 bases; unmatched junction nucleotides: 9. The CDR3 loop is CAIGGASGNSYEQYF. Here the CDR3 DNA reads TGTGCCATAGGGGGGGCTAGCGGGAACTCCTACGAGCAGTACTTC.

This rearrangement joins TRBV7-6 to TRBJ2-7; TRBD1 aligns across 7 bases. J gave up 2 bases and V 5 bases, and 9 bases lay outside the gene matches. CDR3 length equals 15 residues. Germline V gene data show CDR1 as SGHVS and CDR2 as FNYEAQ. CDR3 sequence reads: CASSQNRDSTYEQYF. The CDR3 DNA follows: TGTGCCAGCAGCCAAAATAGGGACAGCACCTACGAGCAGTACTTC.

This clone was picked up one time. The V call is TRBV9, the J call TRBJ2-5; the D gene is possibly TRBD1 (5 bases). V was shortened by 0 bases and J by 7 bases, with 16 bases between the two germline ends. The CDR3 is 15 amino acids. Germline V gene sequence: CDR1 SGDLS, CDR2 YYNGEE. The CDR3 DNA reads TGTGCCAGCAGCGTAGGACAGCAGAGAGAGCTGACCCAGTACTTC. Protein: CASSVGQQRELTQYF. Full variable domain (remainder filled in from reference TRBV9 and TRBJ2-5): DSGVTQTPKHLITATGQRVTLRCSPRSGDLSVYWYQQSLDQGLQFLIQYYNGEERAKGNILERFSAQQFPDLHSELNLSSLELGDSALYFCASSVGQQRELTQYFGPGTRLLVL.

This sequence joins TRBV28 and TRBJ1-5, with 7 bases fitting TRBD1. The ends lost 3 bases at V and 4 bases at J; junction bases unmatched: 18. Germline CDR1 MDHEN, CDR2 SYDVKM. The CDR3 has 19 residues. Here the CDR3 DNA reads TGTGCCAGCAGTTTGGTAAGGGGGGCAGGGGGAATAGGGAATCAGCCCCAGCATTTT. Its translation is CASSLVRGAGGIGNQPQHF.

V gene TRBV19 combines with J gene TRBJ2-7, with 9 bases that match TRBD1. The CDR3 has 15 amino acids. The J segment lost 9 bases and the V segment lost 6 bases, leaving 15 bases of the junction unmatched. Germline values: CDR1 LNHDA, CDR2 SQIVND (reference sequence). The CDR3 region has the DNA TGTGCCAGTAGAGCCCGGACAGGGGTTGATAGCGGGCAGTACTTC. It specifies CASRARTGVDSGQYF. The full variable domain, its missing parts supplied by reference TRBV19 and TRBJ2-7, is DGGITQSPKYLFRKEGQNVTLSCEQNLNHDAMYWYRQDPGQGLRLIYYSQIVNDFQKGDIAEGYSVSREKKESFPLTVTSAQKNPTAFYLCASRARTGVDSGQYFGPGTRLTVT.

The chain has TRBV7-3 and TRBJ2-2, with no clear D. Trimming stripped 4 bases from V and 2 bases from J, with 8 bases between. This CDR3 comprises 14 residues. CDR1 and CDR2 (germline): SGHTA, FQGTGA. The CDR3 nucleotides are TGTGCCAGCAGCTGGGTCTATAACACCGGGGAGCTGTTTTTT. It encodes CASSWVYNTGELFF.

The rearrangement links TRBV6-6 to TRBJ2-6; D not resolved. Trimming shortened V by 10 bases and J by 4 bases, and 8 bases separated the two germline ends. In germline, CDR1 is MNHNY, CDR2 SVGAGI (reference sequence). The CDR3 is made up of 12 amino acids. In nucleotides, the CDR3 is TGTGCCACCGCTACAGGGGCCAACGTCCTGACTTTC. Translating gives CATATGANVLTF.

V is TRBV7-2 and J is TRBJ2-7; 10 bases are shared with TRBD2. The J segment lost 0 bases and the V segment lost 3 bases, leaving 8 bases of the junction unmatched. Per the germline V gene, CDR1 is SGHTA and CDR2 is FQGNSA. The length of the CDR3 is 17 residues. The chain's CDR3 is CASSFGSGRISSYEQYF. The CDR3 coding sequence is TGTGCCAGCAGCTTTGGTAGCGGGAGGATCAGCTCCTACGAGCAGTACTTC.

The table lists this clone with a count of one. This rearrangement joins TRBV7-2 to TRBJ2-1; 14 positions match TRBD2. V lost 5 bases to trimming and J lost 12 bases; unmatched junction nucleotides: 9. The CDR3 extends over 15 amino acids. In germline, CDR1 is SGHTA, CDR2 FQGNSA. The CDR3 nucleotides read TGTGCCAGCAGCCGGGGACTAGCGGGAGTTGAGGTGCAGTTCTTC. This sequence encodes CASSRGLAGVEVQFF.

The rearrangement uses TRBV6-5 and TRBJ2-5; a possible D gene is TRBD1 (6 bases). The germline gives CDR1 MNHEY, CDR2 SVGAGI. Between the trimmed V and J ends, which lost 4 bases and 5 bases, there was a span of 11 bases. This CDR3 contains 13 residues. CDR3 loop: CASSFDRMETQYF. Written as DNA, the CDR3 is TGTGCCAGCAGTTTCGACAGGATGGAGACCCAGTACTTC.

The chain combines TRBV7-9 with TRBJ2-1; 7 nucleotides agree with TRBD2. Germline V CDR1 and CDR2: SEHNR, FQNEAQ (reference sequence). The CDR3 contains 17 residues. With 4 bases clipped from V and 1 base from J, the junction kept 10 bases outside the gene matches. This CDR3 reads CASSSLKRDHSYNEQFF. DNA for the CDR3: TGTGCCAGCAGCTCCCTTAAGCGGGACCATTCCTACAATGAGCAGTTCTTC.

The chain links TRBV27 to TRBJ1-2; 7 bases are shared with TRBD1. Germline CDR1 reads MNHEY; CDR2 reads SMNVEV (reference sequence). Trimming cost V 2 bases and J 5 bases; bases outside gene matches: 17. CDR3 length: 18 amino acids. The CDR3 here is CASSLRIQFRTGPYGYTF. In nucleotides, the CDR3 is TGTGCCAGCAGTTTACGGATTCAGTTCCGGACAGGCCCATATGGCTACACCTTC.

This chain joins TRBV28 and TRBJ1-5; 7 bases are a match to TRBD1. Germline trimming cut 7 bases from V and 4 bases from J; bases unmatched to any gene: 7. Germline CDR1 MDHEN, CDR2 SYDVKM. This CDR3 is built from 14 residues. The CDR3 coding sequence is TGTGCCAGCAAAGAGACAGGGACGAATCAGCCCCAGCATTTT. Amino acid sequence: CASKETGTNQPQHF.

In this sample, this clone turned up once. V usage is TRBV9 and J usage is TRBJ2-3, with 10 bases identical to TRBD2. With 1 base clipped from V and 9 bases from J, the junction kept 17 bases outside the gene matches. Germline values: CDR1 SGDLS, CDR2 YYNGEE. This CDR3 contains 18 residues. The CDR3 coding sequence is TGTGCCAGCAGCGTAACCTGGGGTGGAGCGGGAGGGCCGGTCACGCAGTATTTT. Translated, it gives CASSVTWGGAGGPVTQYF.

For this clone: This same CDR3 is encoded by further DNA sequences in the sample. The rearrangement joins TRBV6-5 to TRBJ2-1; the D is unclear. Trimming cost V 2 bases and J 7 bases, with 6 bases left between them. This CDR3 is built from 12 residues. Germline assignment: CDR1 MNHEY and CDR2 SVGAGI. CDR3 DNA: TGTGCCAGCAGTTACCGCGGAAATGAGCAGTTCTTC. It yields the protein CASSYRGNEQFF.

This chain joins TRBV2 and TRBJ2-4; TRBD2 aligns across 10 bases. CDR3 length: 16 residues. Germline trimming cut 5 bases from V and 8 bases from J; bases unmatched to any gene: 12. Germline CDR1 SNHLY, CDR2 FYNNEI. CDR3 sequence: CASSPPSGGGLDIQYF. CDR3 in DNA: TGTGCCAGCAGTCCCCCTAGCGGGGGAGGGTTGGACATTCAGTACTTC. Complete variable domain (other parts from reference TRBV2 and TRBJ2-4): EPEVTQTPSHQVTQMGQEVILRCVPISNHLYFYWYRQILGQKVEFLVSFYNNEISEKSEIFDDQFSVERPDGSNFTLKIRSTKLEDSAMYFCASSPPSGGGLDIQYFGAGTRLSVL.

The V gene is TRBV6-5, the J gene TRBJ2-7, with a tentative D call TRBD1 (6 bases). The V gene's germline CDR1 is MNHEY and CDR2 SVGAGI. This CDR3 has 15 amino acids. Trimming removed 6 bases from V and 3 bases from J, with 18 bases in between. Here the CDR3 DNA reads TGTGCCAGCAGACGGGGACAACCCGTGGACTACGAGCAGTACTTC. Amino acid sequence: CASRRGQPVDYEQYF.